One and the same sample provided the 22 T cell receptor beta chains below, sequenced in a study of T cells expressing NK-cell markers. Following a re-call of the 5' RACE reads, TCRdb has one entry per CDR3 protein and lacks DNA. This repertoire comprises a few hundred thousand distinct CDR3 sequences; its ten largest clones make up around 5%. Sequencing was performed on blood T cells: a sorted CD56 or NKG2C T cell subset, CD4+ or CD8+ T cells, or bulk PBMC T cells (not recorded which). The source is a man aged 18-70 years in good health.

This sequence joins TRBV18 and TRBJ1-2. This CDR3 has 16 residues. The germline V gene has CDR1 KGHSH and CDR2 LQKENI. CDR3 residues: CASSSVRSKGFYGYTF.

CDR3 protein: CASSQLPDGTPTDTQYF. The V call is TRBV11-2, the J call TRBJ2-3. Germline lookup yields CDR1 SGHAT and CDR2 FQNNGV. The CDR3 runs to 17 residues.

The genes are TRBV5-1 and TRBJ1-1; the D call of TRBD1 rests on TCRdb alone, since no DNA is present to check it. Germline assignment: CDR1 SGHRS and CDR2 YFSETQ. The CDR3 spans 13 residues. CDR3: CASTRGGNTEAFF.

Here the CDR3 reads CASSLWSLEGTGNTIYF. The chain joins TRBV7-8 to TRBJ1-3. The CDR3 length is 17 residues. The germline gives CDR1 SGHVS, CDR2 FQNEAQ. Looking up the rest from reference TRBV7-8 and TRBJ1-3 gives the full variable domain: GAGVSQSPRYKVAKRGQDVALRCDPISGHVSLFWYQQALGQGPEFLTYFQNEAQLDKSGLPSDRFFAERPEGSVSTLKIQRTQQEDSAVYLCASSLWSLEGTGNTIYFGEGSWLTVV.

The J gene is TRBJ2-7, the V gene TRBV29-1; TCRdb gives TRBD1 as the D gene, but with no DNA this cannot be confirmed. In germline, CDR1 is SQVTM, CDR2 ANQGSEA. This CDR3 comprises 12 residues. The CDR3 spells CSAGQGGSEQYF.

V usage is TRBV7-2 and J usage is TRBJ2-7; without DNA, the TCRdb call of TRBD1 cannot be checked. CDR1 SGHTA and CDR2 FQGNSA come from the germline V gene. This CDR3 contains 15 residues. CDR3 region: CASSRNVRGGYEQYF.

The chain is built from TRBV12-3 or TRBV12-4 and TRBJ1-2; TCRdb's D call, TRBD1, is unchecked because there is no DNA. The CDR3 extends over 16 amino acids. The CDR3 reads CASSLSSRGKDYGYTF.

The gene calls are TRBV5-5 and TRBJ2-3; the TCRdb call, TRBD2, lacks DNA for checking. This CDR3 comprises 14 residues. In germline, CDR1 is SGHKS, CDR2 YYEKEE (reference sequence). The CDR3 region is CASSLTSGGYTQYF.

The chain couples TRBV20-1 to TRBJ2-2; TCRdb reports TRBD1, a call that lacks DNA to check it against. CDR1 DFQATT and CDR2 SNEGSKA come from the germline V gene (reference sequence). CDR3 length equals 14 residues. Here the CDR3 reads CSARTGGWNGELFF.

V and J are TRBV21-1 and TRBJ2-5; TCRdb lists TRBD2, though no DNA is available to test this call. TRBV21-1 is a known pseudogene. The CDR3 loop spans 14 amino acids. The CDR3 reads CASPSRGSQETQYF.

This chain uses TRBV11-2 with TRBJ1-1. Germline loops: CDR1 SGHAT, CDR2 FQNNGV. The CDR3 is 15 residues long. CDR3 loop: CASSLKGFGNTEAFF. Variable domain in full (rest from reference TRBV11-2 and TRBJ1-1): EAGVAQSPRYKIIEKRQSVAFWCNPISGHATLYWYQQILGQGPKLLIQFQNNGVVDDSQLPKDRFSAERLKGVDSTLKIQPAKLEDSAVYLCASSLKGFGNTEAFFGQGTRLTVV.

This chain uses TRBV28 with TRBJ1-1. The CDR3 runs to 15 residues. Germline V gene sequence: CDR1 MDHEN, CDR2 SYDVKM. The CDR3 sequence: CASSSPAVQNTEAFF.

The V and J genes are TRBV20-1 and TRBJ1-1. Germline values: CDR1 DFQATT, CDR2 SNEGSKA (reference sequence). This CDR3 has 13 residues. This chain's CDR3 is CSARRYSNTEAFF.

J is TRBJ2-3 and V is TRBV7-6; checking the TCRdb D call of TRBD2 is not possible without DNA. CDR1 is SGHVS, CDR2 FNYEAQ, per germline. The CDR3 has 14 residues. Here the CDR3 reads CASRPTSSTDTQYF.

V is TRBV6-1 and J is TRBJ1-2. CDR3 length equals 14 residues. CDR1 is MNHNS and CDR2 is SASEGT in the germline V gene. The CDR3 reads CASRPDGTNYGYTF.

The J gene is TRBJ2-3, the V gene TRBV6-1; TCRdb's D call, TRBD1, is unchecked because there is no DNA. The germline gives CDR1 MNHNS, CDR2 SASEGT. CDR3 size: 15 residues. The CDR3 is CASSARWGTTDTQYF.

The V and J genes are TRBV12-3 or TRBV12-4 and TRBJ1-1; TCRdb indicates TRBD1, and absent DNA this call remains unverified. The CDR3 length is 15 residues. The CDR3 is CASSFRNRADTEAFF.

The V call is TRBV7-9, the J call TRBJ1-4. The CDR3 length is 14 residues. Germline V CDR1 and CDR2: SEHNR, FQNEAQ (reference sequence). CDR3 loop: CASSLGGVEGKLFF.

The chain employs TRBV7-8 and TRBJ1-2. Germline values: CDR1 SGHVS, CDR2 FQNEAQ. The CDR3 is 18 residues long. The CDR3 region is CASSQRTGVPSANYGYTF.

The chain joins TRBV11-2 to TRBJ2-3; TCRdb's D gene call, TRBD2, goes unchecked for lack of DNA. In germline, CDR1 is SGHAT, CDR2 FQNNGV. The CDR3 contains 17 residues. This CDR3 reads CASSLDRLAGRTDTQYF.

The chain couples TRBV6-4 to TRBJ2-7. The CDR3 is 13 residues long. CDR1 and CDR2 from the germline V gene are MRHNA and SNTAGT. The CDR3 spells CASSILAGYEQYF.

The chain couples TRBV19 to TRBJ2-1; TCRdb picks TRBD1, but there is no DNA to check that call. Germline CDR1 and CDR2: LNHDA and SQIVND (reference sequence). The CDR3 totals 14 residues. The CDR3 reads CASGRTGGLGEQFF.